The next 18 T cell receptor beta chains were all read from a single sample in a study of blood T cells in healthy people across ages. Next came a second PCR, run for about 7 to 12 cycles, which used a sample-barcoded 5' primer along with a J-beta primer mix. TCRdb processed the 5' RACE reads anew with MiXCR; each CDR3 protein has one entry. The sample yields over 1,500,000 distinct CDR3 sequences, just under 50% seen once. The sample comprised blood. The receptor source for this set is a woman aged 40 to 50 in good health.

V gene TRBV6-2 or TRBV6-3 combines with J gene TRBJ2-5; TRBD2 agrees at 8 bases. Trimming cost V 10 bases and J 0 bases; bases outside gene matches: 19. Germline assignment: CDR1 MNHEY and CDR2 SVGEGT. The CDR3 extends over 18 amino acids. The CDR3, as DNA: TGTGCCACCCCTAACGGGAAGAATGGCGGGGGGTACCAAGAGACCCAGTACTTC. It encodes CATPNGKNGGGYQETQYF.

This chain links TRBV6-6 with TRBJ2-5; D possibly corresponds to TRBD2 (5 bases). The V and J ends lost 6 bases and 11 bases respectively, with 19 bases between them. The germline CDR1 and CDR2 sequences are MNHNY and SVGAGI (reference sequence). This CDR3 has 13 amino acids. The CDR3 bases are TGTGCCAGCAGCCAGCTCGGGAACACCGAACAGTACTTC. Protein product: CASSQLGNTEQYF.

This chain joins TRBV12-3 or TRBV12-4 and TRBJ1-6, with a tentative D call TRBD1 (5 bases). This CDR3 region has 14 residues. Trimming stripped 5 bases from V and 10 bases from J, with 15 bases between. The DNA of the CDR3 is TGTGCCAGCAGTCCTCTTCCTGGGGGATCACCCCTCCACTTT. Amino acid sequence: CASSPLPGGSPLHF.

J is TRBJ2-5 and V is TRBV12-3 or TRBV12-4; 10 positions match TRBD2. This CDR3 is 16 amino acids long. The V and J ends lost 6 bases and 5 bases, in that order; junction bases with no gene match: 12. The CDR3 DNA reads as TGTGCCAGCAGACCTGGGACTAGCGCCGCGTTGGAGACCCAGTACTTC. It codes for CASRPGTSAALETQYF.

The sample holds a few counts of this clonotype. The J gene is TRBJ2-6, the V gene TRBV3-1; no definite D call. Deletions cut 4 bases from V and 1 base from J, with 8 bases between. The CDR3 has 15 amino acids. CDR1 and CDR2 from the germline V gene are LGHDT and YNNKEL (reference sequence). CDR3 protein: CASSRTESGANVLTF. In DNA form, the CDR3 reads TGTGCCAGCAGCCGGACGGAGTCTGGGGCCAACGTCCTGACTTTC.

This clonotype turned up a few times. The chain joins TRBV6-2 or TRBV6-3 to TRBJ2-7; unclear D gene. Germline-derived CDR1 and CDR2 are MNHEY and SVGEGT. Between the trimmed V and J ends, which lost 7 bases and 4 bases, there was a span of 11 bases. CDR3 length equals 12 residues. The CDR3 here is CASKKTVYEQYF. CDR3 nucleotides: TGTGCCAGCAAGAAAACGGTATACGAGCAGTACTTC.

The J gene is TRBJ2-3, the V gene TRBV15; D gene unclear. V lost 3 bases to trimming and J lost 5 bases, with 12 bases between them. The CDR3 runs 14 residues. Looked up from germline, CDR1 is LNHNV and CDR2 is YYDKDF (reference sequence). CDR3 sequence: CATSSGRTQDTQYF. The CDR3 bases are TGTGCCACCAGCAGTGGACGGACCCAAGATACGCAGTATTTT.

The J gene is TRBJ1-6, the V gene TRBV7-9; D not certain. The CDR3 runs 14 residues. Germline CDR1 reads SEHNR; CDR2 reads FQNEAQ (reference sequence). V was shortened by 2 bases and J by 9 bases, with 11 bases between the two germline ends. CDR3 bases: TGTGCCAGCAGCTTATTACTGAACGGTTCACCCCTCCACTTT. It is translated as CASSLLLNGSPLHF. The whole variable domain, remainder taken from reference TRBV7-9 and TRBJ1-6, is DTGVSQNPRHKITKRGQNVTFRCDPISEHNRLYWYRQTLGQGPEFLTYFQNEAQLEKSRLLSDRFSAERPKGSFSTLEIQRTEQGDSAMYLCASSLLLNGSPLHFGNGTRLTVT.

In DNA, the CDR3 is TGCAGTGCTAGTTTGGCCAAAAACATTCAGTACTTC. Protein sequence: CSASLAKNIQYF. The V gene is TRBV20-1, the J gene TRBJ2-4; unclear D gene. This CDR3 is built from 12 residues. Trimming pared 3 bases from V and 1 base from J, leaving 4 bases between. Germline V gene lookup returns CDR1 DFQATT and CDR2 SNEGSKA (reference sequence).

This clonotype was counted a single time. V and J are TRBV11-2 and TRBJ2-7, with 9 bases lining up with TRBD1. Judging by the DNA end, TRBJ2-5 fits better; the J call may be wrong. CDR3 size: 16 residues. CDR1 and CDR2 from the germline V gene are SGHAT and FQNNGV. CDR3 sequence (DNA): TGTGCCAGCAGCTTAGAAACGGACAGGGGACTGGAGACCCAGTACTTC. It codes for CASSLETDRGLETQYF.

The chain has TRBV7-2 and TRBJ2-5; 11 nucleotides line up with TRBD2. J was trimmed by 1 base and V by 5 bases; bases with no gene match: 9. The CDR3 loop spans 17 amino acids. The germline gives CDR1 SGHTA, CDR2 FQGNSA. CDR3 nucleotide sequence: TGTGCCAGCAGCGGGTGGGCGCTAGCGGGGGGCCAAGAGACCCAGTACTTC. Its protein product is CASSGWALAGGQETQYF.

Only a few counts were recorded for this clonotype. A read error may account for a junction end that differs from germline. This chain links TRBV6-1 with TRBJ2-5; TRBD1 matches 9 bases. Germline V gives CDR1 MNHNS, CDR2 SASEGT. CDR3 length: 13 amino acids. The CDR3 spells CASRQQGAETKYF. CDR3 in DNA: TGTGCCAGCAGGCAACAGGGGGCAGAGACCAAGTACTTC.

The chain couples TRBV20-1 to TRBJ2-7; 8 nucleotides line up with TRBD2. The DNA end lines up better with TRBJ2-5; the J call may be wrong. The CDR3 runs 19 residues. Germline V gene sequence: CDR1 DFQATT, CDR2 SNEGSKA (reference sequence). The CDR3 nucleotides are TGCAGTGCCGAAACTAGCGGACGAAACCCAATATTATACCAAGAGACCCAGTACTTC. Amino acid sequence: CSAETSGRNPILYQETQYF.

The chain has TRBV6-6 and TRBJ2-7, with D tentatively TRBD2 (6 bases). Germline V gives CDR1 MNHNY, CDR2 SVGAGI (reference sequence). The CDR3 covers 14 residues. The V end was cut by 2 bases, the J end by 3 bases, with 11 bases between. The CDR3: CASSYGGGIYEQYF. Here the CDR3 DNA reads TGTGCCAGCAGTTACGGTGGGGGGATCTACGAGCAGTACTTC.

This clonotype has just a few counts. In DNA form, the CDR3 reads TGCGCCAGCAGCTTGGAGGGCCTAGCGGGGGGGGCCAAAGAACCGAGAACCCAGTACTTC. Amino acids: CASSLEGLAGGAKEPRTQYF. This chain connects TRBV5-1 to TRBJ2-5, with 12 nucleotides matching TRBD2. V was pared by 0 bases and J by 8 bases, with 20 bases of the junction left unmatched. The length of the CDR3 is 20 residues. Germline CDR1 reads SGHRS; CDR2 reads YFSETQ. Complete variable domain (other parts from reference TRBV5-1 and TRBJ2-5): KAGVTQTPRYLIKTRGQQVTLSCSPISGHRSVSWYQQTPGQGLQFLFEYFSETQRNKGNFPGRFSGRQFSNSRSEMNVSTLELGDSALYLCASSLEGLAGGAKEPRTQYFGPGTRLLVL.

The chain carries TRBV29-1 and TRBJ2-1; perhaps TRBD1 as D (6 bases). Trimming removed 0 bases from V and 5 bases from J, with 8 bases in between. CDR1 is SQVTM, CDR2 ANQGSEA, per germline. CDR3 length equals 13 residues. The CDR3 is CSVEDPGDNEQFF. The CDR3 DNA follows: TGCAGCGTTGAAGATCCAGGGGACAATGAGCAGTTCTTC.

This clonotype was observed a handful of times. The chain joins TRBV6-5 to TRBJ2-5, with 8 bases matching TRBD2. CDR1 and CDR2 (germline): MNHEY, SVGAGI. The CDR3 loop spans 15 amino acids. Trimming cost V 3 bases and J 2 bases; bases outside gene matches: 5. CDR3 region: CASSYSGVLQETQYF. The DNA of the CDR3 is TGTGCCAGCAGTTATAGCGGGGTGTTACAAGAGACCCAGTACTTC.

This clonotype appeared a single time. The rearrangement links TRBV7-2 to TRBJ2-3; 12 bases agree with TRBD2. Trimming took 6 bases from V and 4 from J; bases not matched to a gene: 8. Germline values: CDR1 SGHTA, CDR2 FQGNSA. The CDR3 is 16 residues long. CDR3 region: CASSYTTSGGSDTQYF. In nucleotides, the CDR3 is TGTGCCAGCAGTTATACAACTAGCGGGGGGTCAGATACGCAGTATTTT.